This paragraph covers one TCR beta chain sequence. No antigen is known for it. There are no base qualities to consult, and no much larger clone falls within one base. This sample is drawn from a study of blood T cell repertoires in COVID-19 (TCRdb year 2020). Regarding the complete study: Samples covering the acute and convalescent phases of COVID-19 were provided by collaborators in the United States, Italy and Spain. The prospective study material was composed of cDNA or gDNA derived from T cells, B-cell-depleted T cells, or PBMCs. Subjects who had been exposed to COVID-19, were actively infected with it, or had recovered from it provided the deeply sampled blood TCRbeta repertoires that made up the dataset. The repertoires were released in a freely available public database intended as a resource for research on the immune response to SARS-CoV-2. The samples were drawn from two sources: the first 160 participants of the ongoing ImmuneRACE study, and 950 to 1,500 subjects contributed by 6 global collaborators. Sample metadata almost always included a de-identified subject ID, COVID-19 status, age in years and sex. Where available, HLA class I and class II types were taken from metadata supplied by the sample provider and were not determined by assay-based typing.

The full study reports these points: The quantity of clinical and demographic metadata differed by source and by participant and was supplied without curation.

The CDR3 runs 16 residues from the cysteine to the phenylalanine. Only CDR3 DNA remains: 48 bases, in frame from the first base. The CDR1 and CDR2 encoded by the germline V gene are SGHRS and YFSETQ. Trimming accounts for 3 bases at V and 3 bases at J, while the number of junction bases matched to no gene is 5. Enrolling through a virtual design, the prospective study's participants ranged in age from roughly 18 to 90 years and lived across roughly 23 United States geographic areas. In the prospective study, cohorts were assigned on the basis of participant-reported clinical history obtained from a screening survey and a study questionnaire. Exposed participants had been in contact with someone with a PCR-confirmed or clinician-diagnosed COVID-19 case within 2 weeks of study entry. In the prospective study, whole blood, serum and a nasopharyngeal or oropharyngeal swab were collected from each participant by mobile phlebotomists. Over a roughly two-month period, participants in the prospective study had the option of providing additional blood draws and questionnaires. Blood samples from the prospective study were shipped frozen or at room temperature prior to DNA extraction.

The immunoSEQ Assay, a bias-controlled multiplex PCR, was used to amplify TCRbeta CDR3 regions from genomic DNA. The paper's data handling went like this. Within the assay, amplification of reference gene primers was used to estimate how many nucleated cells each sample contained. Sequence reads were collapsed and filtered to measure the absolute abundance of every unique TCRbeta CDR3 rearrangement. Productive Simpson clonality was computed per sample as the square root of Simpson's diversity index over productive rearrangements. Held by TCRdb, this immuneACCESS table contains in-frame sequences only and omits some clones. Under half of the omission traces to an unresolved V gene where checked; the cause of the rest is unknown. Clonal size and the V and J genes are those of that table, whereas D and trimming came from the DNA. This sample is represented by more than 300,000 clones; approximately 90% of them were singletons. The ten largest clonotypes hold about 0.9% of the sample.

Recombination connected TRBV5-1 to TRBJ1-3; the central 11 bases match TRBD1. The clonotype was recovered from a woman aged 40-49 years who had been exposed to COVID-19. The sample taken for sequencing was PBMCs or T cells enriched from blood (not recorded which). The sequenced DNA is TGCGCCAGCAGCTCCGGGACAGGGGGGTATGGAAACACCATATATTTT. This yields the protein CASSSGTGGYGNTIYF.